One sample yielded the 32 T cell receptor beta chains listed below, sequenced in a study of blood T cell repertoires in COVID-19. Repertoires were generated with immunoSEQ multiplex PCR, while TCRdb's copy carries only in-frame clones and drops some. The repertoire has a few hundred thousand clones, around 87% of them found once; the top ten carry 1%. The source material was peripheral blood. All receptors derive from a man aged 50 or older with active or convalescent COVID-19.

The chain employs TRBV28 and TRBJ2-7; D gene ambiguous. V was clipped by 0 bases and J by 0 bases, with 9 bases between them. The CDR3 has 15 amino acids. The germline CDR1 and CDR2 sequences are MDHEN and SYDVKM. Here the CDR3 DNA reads TGTGCCAGCAGTTTATGGGCAATGAACTCCTACGAGCAGTACTTC. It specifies CASSLWAMNSYEQYF.

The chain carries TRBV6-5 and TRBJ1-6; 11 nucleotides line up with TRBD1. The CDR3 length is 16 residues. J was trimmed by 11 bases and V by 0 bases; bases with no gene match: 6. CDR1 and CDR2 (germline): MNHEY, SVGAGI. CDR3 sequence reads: CASSYSGTGGMTPLHF. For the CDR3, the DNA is TGTGCCAGCAGTTACTCCGGGACAGGGGGTATGACACCCCTCCACTTT.

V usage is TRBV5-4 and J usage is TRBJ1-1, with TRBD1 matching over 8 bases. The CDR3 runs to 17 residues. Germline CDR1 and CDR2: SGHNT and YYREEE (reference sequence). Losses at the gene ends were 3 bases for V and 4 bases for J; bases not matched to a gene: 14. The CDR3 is CASSWGQVGVGITEAFF. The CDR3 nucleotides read TGTGCCAGCAGCTGGGGACAGGTAGGGGTTGGAATCACTGAAGCTTTCTTT. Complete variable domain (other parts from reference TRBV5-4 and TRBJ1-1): ETGVTQSPTHLIKTRGQQVTLRCSSQSGHNTVSWYQQALGQGPQFIFQYYREEENGRGNFPPRFSGLQFPNYSSELNVNALELDDSALYLCASSWGQVGVGITEAFFGQGTRLTVV.

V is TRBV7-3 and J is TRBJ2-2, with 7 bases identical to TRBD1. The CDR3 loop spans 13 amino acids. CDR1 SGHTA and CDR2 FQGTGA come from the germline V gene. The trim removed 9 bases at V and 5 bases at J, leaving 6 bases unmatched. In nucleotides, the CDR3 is TGTGCCAGTAAACAGGGGTGGACCGGGGAGCTGTTTTTT. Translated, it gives CASKQGWTGELFF.

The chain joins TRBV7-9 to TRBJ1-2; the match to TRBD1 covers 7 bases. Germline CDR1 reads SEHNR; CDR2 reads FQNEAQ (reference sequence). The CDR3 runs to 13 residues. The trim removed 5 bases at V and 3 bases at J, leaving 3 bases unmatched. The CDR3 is CASSIGTDYGYTF. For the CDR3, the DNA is TGTGCCAGCAGCATTGGGACAGACTATGGCTACACCTTC.

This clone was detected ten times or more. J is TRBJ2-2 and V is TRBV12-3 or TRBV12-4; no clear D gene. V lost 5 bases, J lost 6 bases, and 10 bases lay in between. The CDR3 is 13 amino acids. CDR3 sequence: CASSPGPAGELFF. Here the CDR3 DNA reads TGTGCCAGCAGTCCAGGTCCGGCCGGGGAGCTGTTTTTT.

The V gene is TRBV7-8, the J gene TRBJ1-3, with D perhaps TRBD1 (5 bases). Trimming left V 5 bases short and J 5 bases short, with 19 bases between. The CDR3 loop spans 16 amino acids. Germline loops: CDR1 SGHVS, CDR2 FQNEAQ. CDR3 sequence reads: CASSKEGGALRNTIYF. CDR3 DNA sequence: TGTGCCAGCAGCAAAGAGGGAGGGGCTCTTAGAAACACCATATATTTT.

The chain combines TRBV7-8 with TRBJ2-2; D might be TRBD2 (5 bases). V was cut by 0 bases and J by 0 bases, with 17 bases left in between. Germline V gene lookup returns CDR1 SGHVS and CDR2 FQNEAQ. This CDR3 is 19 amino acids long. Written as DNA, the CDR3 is TGTGCCAGCAGCTTAGCGTGGAGGAACTCCCCCTCGAACACCGGGGAGCTGTTTTTT. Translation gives CASSLAWRNSPSNTGELFF.

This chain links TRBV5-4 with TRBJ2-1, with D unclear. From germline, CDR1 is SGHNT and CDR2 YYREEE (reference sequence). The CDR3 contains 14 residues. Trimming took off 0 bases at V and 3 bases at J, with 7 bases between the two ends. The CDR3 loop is CASSLVGSYNEQFF. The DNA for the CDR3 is TGTGCCAGCAGCTTGGTTGGTAGCTACAATGAGCAGTTCTTC.

The CDR3 protein is CASSPSTGGTEAFF. The CDR3 bases are TGTGCCAGCTCACCTAGTACAGGGGGCACTGAAGCTTTCTTT. The chain is built from TRBV18 and TRBJ1-1; 8 positions match TRBD1. CDR1 and CDR2 (germline): KGHSH, LQKENI. Trimming removed 3 bases from V and 4 bases from J; junction bases left unmatched: 4. CDR3 length: 14 residues.

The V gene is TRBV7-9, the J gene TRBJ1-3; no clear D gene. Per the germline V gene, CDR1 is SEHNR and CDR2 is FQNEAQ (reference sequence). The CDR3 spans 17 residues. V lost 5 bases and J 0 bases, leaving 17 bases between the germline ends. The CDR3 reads CASSPQGDPRSGNTIYF. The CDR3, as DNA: TGTGCCAGCAGCCCTCAAGGAGACCCCCGCTCTGGAAACACCATATATTTT.

For the CDR3, the DNA is TGCGCCAGCAGCTCTAAAGGACAGGGAAGCACAGATACGCAGTATTTT. The encoded protein is CASSSKGQGSTDTQYF. The chain combines TRBV5-1 with TRBJ2-3, with 8 positions matching TRBD1. The CDR3 covers 16 residues. Germline lookup yields CDR1 SGHRS and CDR2 YFSETQ. After removal of 3 bases from V and 0 bases from J, the junction contained 6 bases not matched to a gene.

The DNA for the CDR3 is TGTGCCAGCAGCGTAGAAGCGGGGAGCCTACAGAGACCCAGACAGGAGGCTGAGCAGTTCTTC. Its protein is CASSVEAGSLQRPRQEAEQFF. V gene TRBV9 combines with J gene TRBJ2-1; D may be TRBD2 (7 bases). Germline CDR1 and CDR2: SGDLS and YYNGEE. The V gene lost 0 bases and the J gene lost 9 bases, with 34 bases spanning the gap. This CDR3 is 21 amino acids long.

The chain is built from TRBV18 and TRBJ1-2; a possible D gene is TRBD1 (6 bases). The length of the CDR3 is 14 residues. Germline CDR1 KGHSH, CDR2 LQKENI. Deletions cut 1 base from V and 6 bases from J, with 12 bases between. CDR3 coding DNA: TGTGCCAGCTCACCACTACAACAGGGTGATGGCTACACCTTC. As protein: CASSPLQQGDGYTF. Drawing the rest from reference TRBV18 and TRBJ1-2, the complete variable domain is NAGVMQNPRHLVRRRGQEARLRCSPMKGHSHVYWYRQLPEEGLKFMVYLQKENIIDESGMPKERFSAEFPKEGPSILRIQQVVRGDSAAYFCASSPLQQGDGYTFGSGTRLTVV.

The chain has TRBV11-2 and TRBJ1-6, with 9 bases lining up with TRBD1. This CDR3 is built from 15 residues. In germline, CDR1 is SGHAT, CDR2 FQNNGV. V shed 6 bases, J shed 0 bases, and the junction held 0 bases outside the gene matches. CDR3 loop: CASRGQGSYNSPLHF. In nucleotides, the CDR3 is TGTGCCAGCAGGGGACAGGGCTCCTATAATTCACCCCTCCACTTT.

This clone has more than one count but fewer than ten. The CDR3 spells CASKMNRAINYGYTF. CDR3 nucleotide sequence: TGTGCCAGCAAAATGAACAGGGCCATTAACTATGGCTACACCTTC. The chain is built from TRBV2 and TRBJ1-2; possible D gene TRBD1, 6 bases. Per the germline V gene, CDR1 is SNHLY and CDR2 is FYNNEI. CDR3 length: 15 amino acids. The germline V and J ends were trimmed by 7 bases and 1 base, with 16 bases remaining between them.

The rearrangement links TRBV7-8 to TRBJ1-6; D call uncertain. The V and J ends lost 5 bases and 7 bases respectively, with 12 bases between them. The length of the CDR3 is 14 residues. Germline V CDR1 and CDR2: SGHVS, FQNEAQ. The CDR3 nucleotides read TGTGCCAGCAGCCAAAACCTACAGAATTCACCCCTCCACTTT. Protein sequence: CASSQNLQNSPLHF.

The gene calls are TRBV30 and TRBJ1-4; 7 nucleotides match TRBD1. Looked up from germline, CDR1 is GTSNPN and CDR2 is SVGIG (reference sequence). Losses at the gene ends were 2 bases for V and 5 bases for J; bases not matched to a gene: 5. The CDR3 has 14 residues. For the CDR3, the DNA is TGTGCCTGGAGTCCGGGACAGCTCAATGAAAAACTGTTTTTT. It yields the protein CAWSPGQLNEKLFF.

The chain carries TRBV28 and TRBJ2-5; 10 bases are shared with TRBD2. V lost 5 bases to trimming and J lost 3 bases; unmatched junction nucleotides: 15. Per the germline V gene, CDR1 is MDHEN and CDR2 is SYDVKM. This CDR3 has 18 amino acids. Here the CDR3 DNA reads TGTGCCAGCAGTGCTCTCGGAGCGGGAGGGAAAATAAAAGAGACCCAGTACTTC. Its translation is CASSALGAGGKIKETQYF.

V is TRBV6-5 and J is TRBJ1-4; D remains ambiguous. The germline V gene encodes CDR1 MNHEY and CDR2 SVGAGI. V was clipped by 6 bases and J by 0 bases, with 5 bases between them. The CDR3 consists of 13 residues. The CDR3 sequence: CASRSATNEKLFF. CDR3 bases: TGTGCCAGCAGGAGCGCAACTAATGAAAAACTGTTTTTT.

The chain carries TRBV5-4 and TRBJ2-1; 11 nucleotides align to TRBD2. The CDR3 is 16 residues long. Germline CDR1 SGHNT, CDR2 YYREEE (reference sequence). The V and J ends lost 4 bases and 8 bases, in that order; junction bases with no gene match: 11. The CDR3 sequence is CASSPKLAGALDEQFF. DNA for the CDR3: TGTGCCAGCAGCCCCAAACTAGCGGGGGCCTTGGATGAGCAGTTCTTC.

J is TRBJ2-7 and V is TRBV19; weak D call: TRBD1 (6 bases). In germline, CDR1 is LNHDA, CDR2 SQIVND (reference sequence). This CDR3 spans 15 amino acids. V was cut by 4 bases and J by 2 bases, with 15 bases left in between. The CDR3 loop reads CASSTDRHRTYEQYF. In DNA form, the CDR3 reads TGTGCCAGTAGTACTGACAGGCACCGAACCTACGAGCAGTACTTC.

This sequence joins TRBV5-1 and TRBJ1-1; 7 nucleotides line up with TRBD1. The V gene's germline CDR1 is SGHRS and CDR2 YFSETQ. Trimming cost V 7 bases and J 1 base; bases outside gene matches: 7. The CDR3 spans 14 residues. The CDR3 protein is CASAQGGGNTEAFF. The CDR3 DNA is TGCGCCAGCGCCCAGGGGGGCGGGAACACTGAAGCTTTCTTT.

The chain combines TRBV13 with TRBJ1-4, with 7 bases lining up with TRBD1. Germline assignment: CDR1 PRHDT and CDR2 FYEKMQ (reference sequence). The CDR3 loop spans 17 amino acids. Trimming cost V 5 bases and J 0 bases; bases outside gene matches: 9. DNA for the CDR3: TGTGCCAGCAGCCCCGGACAGGTGATAGCAACTAATGAAAAACTGTTTTTT. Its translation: CASSPGQVIATNEKLFF.

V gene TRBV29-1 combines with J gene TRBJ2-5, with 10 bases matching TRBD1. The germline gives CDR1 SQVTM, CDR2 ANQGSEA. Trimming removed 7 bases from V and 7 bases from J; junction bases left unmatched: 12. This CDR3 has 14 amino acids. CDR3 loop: CSGTGQGTRVTQYF. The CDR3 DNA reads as TGCAGCGGGACGGGACAGGGGACCCGGGTGACCCAGTACTTC.

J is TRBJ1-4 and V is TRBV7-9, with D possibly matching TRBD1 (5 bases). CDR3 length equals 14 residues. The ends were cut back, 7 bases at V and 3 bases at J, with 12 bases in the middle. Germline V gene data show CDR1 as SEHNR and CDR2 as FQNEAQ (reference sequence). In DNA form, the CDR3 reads TGTGCCAGCACCCGAGACAGTTCTAATGAAAAACTGTTTTTT. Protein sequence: CASTRDSSNEKLFF.

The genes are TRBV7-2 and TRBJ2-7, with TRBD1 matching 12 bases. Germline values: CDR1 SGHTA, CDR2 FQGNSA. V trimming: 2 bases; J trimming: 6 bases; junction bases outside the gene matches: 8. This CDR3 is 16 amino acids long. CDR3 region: CASSLHPGQGAGEQYF. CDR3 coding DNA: TGTGCCAGCAGCTTACATCCGGGACAGGGGGCTGGCGAGCAGTACTTC.

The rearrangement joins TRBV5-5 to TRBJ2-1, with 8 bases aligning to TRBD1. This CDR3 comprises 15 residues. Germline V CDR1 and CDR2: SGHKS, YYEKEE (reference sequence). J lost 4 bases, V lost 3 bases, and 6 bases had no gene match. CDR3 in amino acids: CASSSQGALYNEQFF. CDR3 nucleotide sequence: TGTGCCAGCAGCTCCCAGGGGGCCTTATACAATGAGCAGTTCTTC.

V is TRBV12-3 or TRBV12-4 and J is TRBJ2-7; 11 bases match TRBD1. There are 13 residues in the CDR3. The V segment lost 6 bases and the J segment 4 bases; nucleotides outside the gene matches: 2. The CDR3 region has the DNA TGTGCCAGCAGCTGGGACAGGGGGTACGAGCAGTACTTC. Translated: CASSWDRGYEQYF.

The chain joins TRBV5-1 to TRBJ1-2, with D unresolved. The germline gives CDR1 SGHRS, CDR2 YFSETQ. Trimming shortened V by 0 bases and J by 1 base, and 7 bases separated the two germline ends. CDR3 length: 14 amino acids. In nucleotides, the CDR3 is TGCGCCAGCAGCTTGGAGACACTTAACTATGGCTACACCTTC. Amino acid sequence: CASSLETLNYGYTF. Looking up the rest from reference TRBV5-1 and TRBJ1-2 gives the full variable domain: KAGVTQTPRYLIKTRGQQVTLSCSPISGHRSVSWYQQTPGQGLQFLFEYFSETQRNKGNFPGRFSGRQFSNSRSEMNVSTLELGDSALYLCASSLETLNYGYTFGSGTRLTVV.

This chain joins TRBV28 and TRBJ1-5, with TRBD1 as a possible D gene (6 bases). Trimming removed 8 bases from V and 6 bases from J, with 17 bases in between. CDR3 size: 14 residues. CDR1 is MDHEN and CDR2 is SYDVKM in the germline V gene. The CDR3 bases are TGTGCCAGCCGAGGGGGAAACCACTTTCAGCCCCAGCATTTT. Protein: CASRGGNHFQPQHF.

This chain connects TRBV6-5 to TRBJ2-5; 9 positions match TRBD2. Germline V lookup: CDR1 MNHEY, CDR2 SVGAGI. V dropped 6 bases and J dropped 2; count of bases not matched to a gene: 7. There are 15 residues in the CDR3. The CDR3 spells CASSRAGGSQETQYF. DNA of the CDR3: TGTGCCAGCAGCAGAGCGGGGGGTTCTCAAGAGACCCAGTACTTC.